The source of this T cell receptor beta chain is a study of blood T cell repertoires in COVID-19. Study-level information: The cDNA or gDNA used as material had been derived from T cells, B-cell-depleted T cells, or PBMCs.

V shed 0 bases and J 7 bases; nucleotides not matched to a gene: 7. This CDR3 is built from 16 residues. Germline CDR1 MNHEY, CDR2 SMNVEV (reference sequence). TCRdb's copy holds only in-frame clones and misses some; the assay was immunoSEQ multiplex PCR. This table has some 170,000 clones, 70% to 80% appearing once. This chain uses TRBV27 with TRBJ2-1, with 9 bases lining up with TRBD2. Sequencing was carried out using PBMCs or T cells enriched from blood (not recorded which). This receptor was identified in a woman in her forties or fifties who had recovered from COVID-19. The CDR3 protein is CASSLSWREGPNEQFF. The CDR3 DNA sequence: TGTGCCAGCAGTTTATCCTGGCGGGAGGGCCCAAATGAGCAGTTCTTC.